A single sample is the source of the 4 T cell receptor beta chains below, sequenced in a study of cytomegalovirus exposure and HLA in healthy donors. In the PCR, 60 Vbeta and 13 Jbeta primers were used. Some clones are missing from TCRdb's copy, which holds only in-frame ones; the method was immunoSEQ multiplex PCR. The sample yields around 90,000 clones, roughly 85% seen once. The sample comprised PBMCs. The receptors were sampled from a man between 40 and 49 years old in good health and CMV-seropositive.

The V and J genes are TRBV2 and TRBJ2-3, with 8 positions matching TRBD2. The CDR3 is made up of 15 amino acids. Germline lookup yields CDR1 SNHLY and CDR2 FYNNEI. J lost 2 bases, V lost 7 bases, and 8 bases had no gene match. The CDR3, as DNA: TGTGCCAGCAAATCGGAGGGACTAGTCACAGATACGCAGTATTTT. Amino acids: CASKSEGLVTDTQYF.

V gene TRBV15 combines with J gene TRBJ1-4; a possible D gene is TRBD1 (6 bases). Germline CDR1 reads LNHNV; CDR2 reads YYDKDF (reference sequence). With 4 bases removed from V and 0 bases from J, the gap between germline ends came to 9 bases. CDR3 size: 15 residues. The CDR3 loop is CATSTKGATNEKLFF. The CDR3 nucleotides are TGTGCCACCAGCACAAAGGGGGCAACTAATGAAAAACTGTTTTTT.

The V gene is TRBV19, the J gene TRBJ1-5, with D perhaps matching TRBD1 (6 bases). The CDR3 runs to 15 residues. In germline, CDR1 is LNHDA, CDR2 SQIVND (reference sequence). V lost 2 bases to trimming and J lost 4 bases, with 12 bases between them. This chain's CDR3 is CASSITGQPNQPQHF. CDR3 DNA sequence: TGTGCCAGTAGTATAACCGGACAGCCGAATCAGCCCCAGCATTTT. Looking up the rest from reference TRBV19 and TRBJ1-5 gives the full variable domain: DGGITQSPKYLFRKEGQNVTLSCEQNLNHDAMYWYRQDPGQGLRLIYYSQIVNDFQKGDIAEGYSVSREKKESFPLTVTSAQKNPTAFYLCASSITGQPNQPQHFGDGTRLSIL.

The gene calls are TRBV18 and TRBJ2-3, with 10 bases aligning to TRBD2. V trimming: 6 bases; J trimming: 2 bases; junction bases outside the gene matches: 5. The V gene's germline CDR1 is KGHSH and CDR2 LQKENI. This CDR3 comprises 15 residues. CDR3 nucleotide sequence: TGTGCCAGCTCGCAAACTAGCGGGGACACAGATACGCAGTATTTT. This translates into CASSQTSGDTDTQYF.